This TCR beta chain stems from a study of naive and memory T cell subsets. The germline gives CDR1 SNHLY, CDR2 FYNNEI. V was trimmed by 2 bases and J by 4 bases, leaving 9 bases between them. The CDR3 extends over 14 amino acids. This clonotype was seen only a few times. CMV status came from CD4+ T cell IFNgamma after overnight CMV lysate stimulation of fresh PBMCs. The beta constant-region primer was an equimolar mix of two oligonucleotides covering TRBC1 and TRBC2. The ligated cDNA underwent four PCR rounds using SP2 and nested alpha and beta constant-region primers. From the UMI-ligation and nested PCR reads, TCRdb called clonotypes with MiXCR, one entry per CDR3 protein. Among more than 8,500 distinct CDR3 sequences listed, about 6% were seen once.

This TCR was recovered from a human donor in good health. Sequenced sample: CD4+ TEMRA cells from blood. Described subset: effector memory re-expressing CD45RA, CD45RA+ CD27-. The rearrangement joins TRBV2 to TRBJ1-5; D unclear. CDR3 in amino acids: CASSEQAGNQPQHF. Written as DNA, the CDR3 is TGTGCCAGCAGTGAACAGGCGGGGAATCAGCCCCAGCATTTT.